This is a list of T cell receptor beta chains from one sample in a study of a mutant IDH1 vaccine in newly diagnosed glioma. No antigen has been identified for these receptors. The assay was immunoSEQ multiplex PCR, and TCRdb's table has in-frame clones only and misses some. The profile covers 30,000 to 40,000 clones, with approximately 50% appearing a single time and 11% taken by the ten largest. Specimen: PBMCs, collected from a glioma patient whose treatment included an IDH1 peptide vaccine. The receptors shown here come from a woman between 18 and 29 years old with glioma. The CDR3 runs from the conserved cysteine through the conserved F or W. Each record gives: CDR3 protein, CDR3 DNA, clone size, D gene, V gene, J gene. The D gene is left open where the match is weak. Clone size is not always given. Where it is, it says once, few, many or a class for expanded clones.

CDR3 protein: CASSLSFGQPQHF
CDR3 DNA: TGTGCCAGCAGTTTATCTTTTGGTCAGCCCCAGCATTTT
clone size: -
D gene: -
V gene: TRBV27
J gene: TRBJ1-5

CDR3 protein: CASSVERGSGANVLTF
CDR3 DNA: TGTGCCAGCAGCGTAGAGAGGGGTTCTGGGGCCAACGTCCTGACTTTC
clone size: -
D gene: -
V gene: TRBV9
J gene: TRBJ2-6

CDR3 protein: CASSRRDRDNTEAFF
CDR3 DNA: TGCGCCAGCAGCCGCCGGGACAGGGACAACACTGAAGCTTTCTTT
clone size: -
D gene: TRBD1
V gene: TRBV5-1
J gene: TRBJ1-1

CDR3 protein: CASSLALLQETQYF
CDR3 DNA: TGTGCCAGCAGCTTAGCGCTGCTTCAAGAGACCCAGTACTTC
clone size: -
D gene: -
V gene: TRBV11-1
J gene: TRBJ2-5

CDR3 protein: CSARPTYEQYF
CDR3 DNA: TGCAGTGCTAGACCGACCTACGAGCAGTACTTC
clone size: -
D gene: -
V gene: TRBV20-1
J gene: TRBJ2-7

CDR3 protein: CASSRGGGRENQPQHF
CDR3 DNA: TGTGCCAGTAGCCGTGGTGGGGGGAGAGAGAATCAGCCCCAGCATTTT
clone size: few
D gene: -
V gene: TRBV19
J gene: TRBJ1-5

CDR3 protein: CASSVRGQENYEQYF
CDR3 DNA: TGTGCCAGCAGCGTACGCGGGCAGGAGAACTACGAGCAGTACTTC
clone size: -
D gene: -
V gene: TRBV9
J gene: TRBJ2-7

CDR3 protein: CASRFPGNNQPQHF
CDR3 DNA: TGTGCCAGCAGATTTCCAGGGAACAATCAGCCCCAGCATTTT
clone size: -
D gene: -
V gene: TRBV6-1
J gene: TRBJ1-5

CDR3 protein: CASSLYGQGKETQYF
CDR3 DNA: TGCGCCAGCAGCTTGTATGGACAGGGAAAAGAGACCCAGTACTTC
clone size: -
D gene: TRBD1
V gene: TRBV5-1
J gene: TRBJ2-5

CDR3 protein: CASSEWGGGNQPQHF
CDR3 DNA: TGTGCCAGCAGTGAATGGGGAGGAGGCAATCAGCCCCAGCATTTT
clone size: -
D gene: -
V gene: TRBV2
J gene: TRBJ1-5

CDR3 protein: CASSFNSGYGYTF
CDR3 DNA: TGTGCCAGCAGTTTTAACAGTGGCTATGGCTACACCTTC
clone size: few
D gene: -
V gene: TRBV27
J gene: TRBJ1-2

CDR3 protein: CAWSGGSVRNLYEQYF
CDR3 DNA: TGTGCCTGGAGTGGGGGATCAGTGAGAAACCTCTACGAGCAGTACTTC
clone size: -
D gene: -
V gene: TRBV30
J gene: TRBJ2-7

CDR3 protein: CASSLQRGPDRSGNTIYF
CDR3 DNA: TGTGCCAGCAGCCTCCAACGGGGCCCGGATCGCTCTGGAAACACCATATATTTT
clone size: -
D gene: -
V gene: TRBV13
J gene: TRBJ1-3

CDR3 protein: CASSWDIAYEQYF
CDR3 DNA: TGTGCCAGCAGCTGGGACATAGCCTACGAGCAGTACTTC
clone size: -
D gene: -
V gene: TRBV16
J gene: TRBJ2-7

CDR3 protein: CASSFEGKAEAFF
CDR3 DNA: TGTGCCAGCAGTTTCGAGGGGAAGGCTGAAGCTTTCTTT
clone size: -
D gene: -
V gene: TRBV6-1
J gene: TRBJ1-1

CDR3 protein: CATSSFGTATTDTQYF
CDR3 DNA: TGTGCCACCAGCAGCTTCGGGACAGCAACGACAGATACGCAGTATTTT
clone size: -
D gene: TRBD1
V gene: TRBV15
J gene: TRBJ2-3

CDR3 protein: CASSQEATEYYGYTF
CDR3 DNA: TGCGCCAGCAGCCAAGAGGCAACAGAATACTATGGCTACACCTTC
clone size: few
D gene: -
V gene: TRBV4-1
J gene: TRBJ1-2

CDR3 protein: CASMRVTNYGYTF
CDR3 DNA: TGTGCCAGCATGAGGGTGACTAACTATGGCTACACCTTC
clone size: -
D gene: -
V gene: TRBV6-1
J gene: TRBJ1-2

CDR3 protein: CASSPTPGHEQYF
CDR3 DNA: TGTGCCAGCAGCCCGACACCAGGCCACGAGCAGTACTTC
clone size: few
D gene: -
V gene: TRBV7-9
J gene: TRBJ2-7

CDR3 protein: CASIATGAGWSGELFF
CDR3 DNA: TGTGCCAGCATCGCAACAGGGGCCGGGTGGTCCGGGGAGCTGTTTTTT
clone size: -
D gene: TRBD1
V gene: TRBV7-8
J gene: TRBJ2-2

CDR3 protein: CASSLGGALGETQYF
CDR3 DNA: TGTGCCAGCAGCTTGGGCGGAGCCTTAGGGGAGACCCAGTACTTC
clone size: -
D gene: -
V gene: TRBV5-6
J gene: TRBJ2-5

CDR3 protein: CASRGVTGVEKLFF
CDR3 DNA: TGTGCCAGCAGGGGGGTGACAGGGGTTGAAAAACTGTTTTTT
clone size: -
D gene: TRBD1
V gene: TRBV27
J gene: TRBJ1-4

CDR3 protein: CASSETGSLNSPLHF
CDR3 DNA: TGTGCCAGCAGCGAGACAGGGTCTCTGAATTCACCCCTCCACTTT
clone size: -
D gene: TRBD1
V gene: TRBV7-9
J gene: TRBJ1-6

CDR3 protein: CSVTLAETSSYEQYF
CDR3 DNA: TGCAGCGTTACCTTAGCGGAGACGAGCTCCTACGAGCAGTACTTC
clone size: few
D gene: -
V gene: TRBV29-1
J gene: TRBJ2-7

CDR3 protein: CASSLKGDRYGYTF
CDR3 DNA: TGTGCCAGCAGCTTGAAGGGGGATCGCTATGGCTACACCTTC
clone size: -
D gene: -
V gene: TRBV5-6
J gene: TRBJ1-2

CDR3 protein: CASSLSGGGLSSYNEQFF
CDR3 DNA: TGTGCCAGCAGCTTGTCCGGGGGAGGGCTGAGCTCCTACAATGAGCAGTTCTTC
clone size: once
D gene: TRBD2
V gene: TRBV5-4
J gene: TRBJ2-1

CDR3 protein: CASSNPSSSYNEQFF
CDR3 DNA: TGTGCCAGTAGTAATCCGTCGAGCTCCTACAATGAGCAGTTCTTC
clone size: -
D gene: -
V gene: TRBV19
J gene: TRBJ2-1

CDR3 protein: CASLNNQPQHF
CDR3 DNA: TGCGCCAGCCTCAACAATCAGCCCCAGCATTTT
clone size: -
D gene: -
V gene: TRBV10-1
J gene: TRBJ1-5

CDR3 protein: CASSQEGTGGMYEQYF
CDR3 DNA: TGTGCCAGCAGCCAGGAAGGGACAGGGGGTATGTACGAGCAGTACTTC
clone size: -
D gene: TRBD1
V gene: TRBV4-2
J gene: TRBJ2-7

CDR3 protein: CSVDGLGGTDTQYF
CDR3 DNA: TGCAGCGTTGACGGACTAGGCGGGACAGATACGCAGTATTTT
clone size: -
D gene: TRBD2
V gene: TRBV29-1
J gene: TRBJ2-3

CDR3 protein: CASSQVMGHIQYF
CDR3 DNA: TGTGCCAGCAGCCAAGTCATGGGACACATTCAGTACTTC
clone size: few
D gene: -
V gene: TRBV11-3
J gene: TRBJ2-4

CDR3 protein: CATSGQGNYGYTF
CDR3 DNA: TGTGCCACCAGCGGACAGGGAAACTATGGCTACACCTTC
clone size: few
D gene: TRBD1
V gene: TRBV25-1
J gene: TRBJ1-2

CDR3 protein: CASELRGGADTQYF
CDR3 DNA: TGTGCCAGCGAACTGCGGGGGGGAGCAGATACGCAGTATTTT
clone size: -
D gene: TRBD2
V gene: TRBV6-6
J gene: TRBJ2-3

CDR3 protein: CASSSPSGLRGAFDEQFF
CDR3 DNA: TGTGCCAGCAGCTCACCCAGTGGTTTGCGGGGGGCATTCGATGAGCAGTTCTTC
clone size: few
D gene: TRBD2
V gene: TRBV7-2
J gene: TRBJ2-1

CDR3 protein: CASSPGERYGYTF
CDR3 DNA: TGCGCCAGCAGCCCAGGGGAACGCTATGGCTACACCTTC
clone size: once
D gene: -
V gene: TRBV5-1
J gene: TRBJ1-2

CDR3 protein: CASSSTGLGGYTF
CDR3 DNA: TGTGCCAGCAGCTCGACAGGGCTCGGTGGCTACACCTTC
clone size: few
D gene: TRBD1
V gene: TRBV7-2
J gene: TRBJ1-2

CDR3 protein: CGTDTQYF
CDR3 DNA: TGCGGCACAGATACGCAGTATTTT
clone size: -
D gene: -
V gene: TRBV2
J gene: TRBJ2-3